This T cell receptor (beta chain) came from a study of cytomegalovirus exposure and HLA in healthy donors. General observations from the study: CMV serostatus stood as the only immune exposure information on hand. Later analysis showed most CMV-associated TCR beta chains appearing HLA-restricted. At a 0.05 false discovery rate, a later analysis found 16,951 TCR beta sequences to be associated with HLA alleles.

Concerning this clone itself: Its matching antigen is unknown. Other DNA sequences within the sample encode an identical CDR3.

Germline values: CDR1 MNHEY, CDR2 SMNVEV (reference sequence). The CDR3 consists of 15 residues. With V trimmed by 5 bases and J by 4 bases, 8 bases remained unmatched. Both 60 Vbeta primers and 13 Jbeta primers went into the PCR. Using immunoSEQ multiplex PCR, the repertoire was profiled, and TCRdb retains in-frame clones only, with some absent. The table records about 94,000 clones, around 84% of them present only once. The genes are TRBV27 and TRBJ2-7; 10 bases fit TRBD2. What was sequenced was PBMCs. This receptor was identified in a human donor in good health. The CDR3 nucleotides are TGTGCCAGCAGTCCCCTAGCGGGAGTTAAGTACGAGCAGTACTTC. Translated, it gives CASSPLAGVKYEQYF.